These 14 T cell receptor beta chains were sequenced from one sample in a study of cytomegalovirus exposure and HLA in healthy donors. Data came from immunoSEQ multiplex PCR; TCRdb stores just in-frame clones and leaves some out. This table has fewer than 70,000 clones, roughly 94% appearing once. Sequencing was performed on PBMCs. These receptors all come from a woman aged 18-29 years in good health and CMV-seropositive.

The chain joins TRBV7-8 to TRBJ2-1; TRBD2 is a possible D gene (6 bases). This CDR3 is 16 amino acids long. V was shortened by 3 bases and J by 0 bases, with 12 bases between the two germline ends. Germline V gene lookup returns CDR1 SGHVS and CDR2 FQNEAQ. The CDR3 sequence is CASSLEGWSSYNEQFF. CDR3 nucleotide sequence: TGTGCCAGCAGCTTGGAGGGGTGGAGCTCCTACAATGAGCAGTTCTTC.

J is TRBJ1-2 and V is TRBV7-9, with TRBD1 identical over 7 bases. This CDR3 is 16 amino acids long. The ends lost 4 bases at V and 8 bases at J; junction bases unmatched: 16. Germline assignment: CDR1 SEHNR and CDR2 FQNEAQ (reference sequence). CDR3 protein: CASSYDGTVSSRGYTF. CDR3 coding DNA: TGTGCCAGCAGCTACGATGGGACAGTCTCTTCTCGAGGCTACACCTTC. The whole variable domain, filled in from reference TRBV7-9 and TRBJ1-2, reads DTGVSQNPRHKITKRGQNVTFRCDPISEHNRLYWYRQTLGQGPEFLTYFQNEAQLEKSRLLSDRFSAERPKGSFSTLEIQRTEQGDSAMYLCASSYDGTVSSRGYTFGSGTRLTVV.

V is TRBV4-1 and J is TRBJ2-7; no firm D call. Deletions cut 4 bases from V and 0 bases from J, with 16 bases between. Germline V gives CDR1 MGHRA, CDR2 YSYEKL. The CDR3 has 16 amino acids. Written as DNA, the CDR3 is TGCGCCAGCAGCCCAACCTCTAAAGGCGGCTCCTACGAGCAGTACTTC. It encodes CASSPTSKGGSYEQYF.

In its sample, this clone was seen once. The chain employs TRBV15 and TRBJ1-2, with TRBD1 matching 7 bases. CDR1 LNHNV and CDR2 YYDKDF come from the germline V gene (reference sequence). With V trimmed by 0 bases and J by 4 bases, 14 bases remained unmatched. The CDR3 runs to 18 residues. This CDR3 reads CATSRDWGQGGTSYGYTF. CDR3 sequence (DNA): TGTGCCACCAGCAGAGATTGGGGGCAGGGGGGAACCAGCTATGGCTACACCTTC.

This clone was recorded once. The V call is TRBV19, the J call TRBJ2-5; 13 bases align to TRBD2. V shed 5 bases, J shed 4 bases, and the junction held 7 bases outside the gene matches. The CDR3 loop spans 16 amino acids. Germline V gene sequence: CDR1 LNHDA, CDR2 SQIVND (reference sequence). CDR3 DNA: TGTGCCAGTAGTTCCTGGACTAGCGGGAGTGGAGAGACCCAGTACTTC. It codes for CASSSWTSGSGETQYF.

The chain combines TRBV7-2 with TRBJ1-4; 8 positions match TRBD1. The CDR3 extends over 17 amino acids. Germline-derived CDR1 and CDR2 are SGHTA and FQGNSA. V shed 6 bases, J shed 3 bases, and the junction held 12 bases outside the gene matches. This CDR3 is CASRFPGQGPSNEKLFF. The DNA of the CDR3 is TGTGCCAGCAGGTTCCCCGGACAGGGACCCTCTAATGAAAAACTGTTTTTT.

The CDR3 coding sequence is TGTGCCAGCAGCGTAGGTGGGAGTAGGAACACTGAAGCTTTCTTT. It encodes CASSVGGSRNTEAFF. The V gene is TRBV9, the J gene TRBJ1-1; D remains ambiguous. Per germline, CDR1 SGDLS and CDR2 YYNGEE. V was clipped by 0 bases and J by 1 base, with 10 bases between them. The CDR3 consists of 15 residues. The full variable domain, with the rest looked up from reference TRBV9 and TRBJ1-1, is DSGVTQTPKHLITATGQRVTLRCSPRSGDLSVYWYQQSLDQGLQFLIQYYNGEERAKGNILERFSAQQFPDLHSELNLSSLELGDSALYFCASSVGGSRNTEAFFGQGTRLTVV.

The chain employs TRBV4-2 and TRBJ2-1, with 8 bases fitting TRBD2. Unmatched junction bases numbered 3, after V lost 0 bases and J lost 2 bases. The germline CDR1 and CDR2 sequences are LGHNA and YNFKEQ. CDR3 length: 16 amino acids. The CDR3 loop reads CASSQDSGGAYNEQFF. The CDR3 DNA reads TGTGCCAGCAGCCAAGATTCGGGGGGGGCCTACAATGAGCAGTTCTTC.

CDR3 loop: CASSLDGAGPNQPQHF. CDR3 DNA: TGTGCCAGCAGCTTAGATGGTGCAGGTCCTAATCAGCCCCAGCATTTT. The chain is built from TRBV11-2 and TRBJ1-5, with D unresolved. This CDR3 region has 16 residues. V was trimmed by 0 bases and J by 4 bases, leaving 13 bases between them. CDR1 and CDR2 (germline): SGHAT, FQNNGV.

The rearrangement joins TRBV7-9 to TRBJ2-5, with 8 nucleotides matching TRBD1. V shed 2 bases, J shed 1 base, and the junction held 6 bases outside the gene matches. The CDR3 length is 16 residues. Germline loops: CDR1 SEHNR, CDR2 FQNEAQ (reference sequence). CDR3 in amino acids: CASSLSRRGPQETQYF. The CDR3 DNA reads as TGTGCCAGCAGCTTATCCCGCAGGGGGCCCCAAGAGACCCAGTACTTC.

V gene TRBV2 combines with J gene TRBJ1-1, with no clear D. Germline-derived CDR1 and CDR2 are SNHLY and FYNNEI. The CDR3 sequence is 19 residues long. V was pared by 6 bases and J by 5 bases, with 31 bases between. The CDR3 spells CASRERLMRTGSLWTEAFF. The CDR3 nucleotides are TGTGCCAGCAGAGAACGCCTAATGAGAACCGGGTCCCTGTGGACTGAAGCTTTCTTT.

This rearrangement joins TRBV2 to TRBJ1-1, with unresolved D. The ends were cut back, 6 bases at V and 7 bases at J, with 12 bases in the middle. Germline V gives CDR1 SNHLY, CDR2 FYNNEI. The CDR3 is made up of 12 amino acids. The CDR3 DNA reads TGTGCCAGCAGAGGACCGGGAGATGAAGCTTTCTTT. Its translation is CASRGPGDEAFF. Full variable domain (outside the CDR3, taken from reference TRBV2 and TRBJ1-1): EPEVTQTPSHQVTQMGQEVILRCVPISNHLYFYWYRQILGQKVEFLVSFYNNEISEKSEIFDDQFSVERPDGSNFTLKIRSTKLEDSAMYFCASRGPGDEAFFGQGTRLTVV.

V usage is TRBV28 and J usage is TRBJ2-1; D possibly corresponds to TRBD1 (5 bases). This CDR3 is built from 17 residues. Germline V gene data show CDR1 as MDHEN and CDR2 as SYDVKM. Trimming left V 6 bases short and J 0 bases short, with 18 bases between. The CDR3 spells CASSVGPGSSSYNEQFF. DNA for the CDR3: TGTGCCAGCAGCGTGGGGCCCGGGTCGAGCTCCTACAATGAGCAGTTCTTC.

This chain joins TRBV11-1 and TRBJ2-5, with 9 bases matching TRBD2. This CDR3 is 16 amino acids long. V shed 6 bases and J 5 bases; nucleotides not matched to a gene: 13. Germline-derived CDR1 and CDR2 are SGHAT and FQDESV (reference sequence). The CDR3, as DNA: TGTGCCAGCAGTCCCTCCGGACTAGCGAGGAGGGAGACCCAGTACTTC. Translation: CASSPSGLARRETQYF.